These T cell receptor beta chains were read from a single sample in a study of cytomegalovirus exposure and HLA in healthy donors. Some clones are missing from TCRdb's copy, which holds only in-frame ones; the method was immunoSEQ multiplex PCR. Among about 200,000 clones listed, about 85% were seen once. Sequencing was carried out using PBMCs. The receptors originated from a male donor in good health and CMV-seropositive. Each CDR3 is given with its conserved first and last residue.

V | CDR3
TRBV7-2 | CASSLGGQGKSYGYTF
TRBV28 | CASSTSGRVSGELFF
TRBV4-3 | CASSKNEGAPPGELFF
TRBV25-1 | CASSAGTAYGYTF
TRBV2 | CASSEVSGLGEQFF
TRBV6-5 | CASSLTGGETQYF
TRBV28 | CASSRGTGGGNF
TRBV28 | CASSFLGQGYTEAFF
TRBV25-1 | CASLDTITYEQYF
TRBV29-1 | CSGSVYGYTF
TRBV5-1 | CASSSTGGHYGYTF
TRBV19 | CATSDRGLGGYTF
TRBV5-6 | CASSLGTGYGYTF
TRBV9 | CASSVGGVDDYEQYF
TRBV18 | CASSRGQGESYEQYF
TRBV10-1 | CASTVYSRTQYF
TRBV4-3 | CASSHRLRDSASPLHF
TRBV6-1 | CASGLAGGYNEQFF
TRBV5-1 | CASSLVGDEETQYF
TRBV7-6 | CASSLEPEQETQYF
TRBV28 | CASSSPKGHSYEQYF
TRBV15 | CATSREDSSYNEQFF
TRBV6-5 | CASSYSAGSGNTIYF
TRBV11-2 | CASSPGSKNTGELFF
TRBV7-3 | CASSSLVGGPYEQYF
TRBV2 | CASSRDLQSEQYF
TRBV5-8 | CASAKEQGTGYTF
TRBV28 | CASSSGTLNIQYF
TRBV9 | CASSAPAQGEKLFF
TRBV11-3 | CASSGGTEQETQYF
TRBV4-2 | CASSPFSGGPRNTQYF
TRBV11-2 | CASSLVGLSTDTQYF
TRBV7-2 | CASSQGLAADTQYF